This TCR beta chain emerged from a study of control samples from healthy donors and cancer patients. CDR1 and CDR2 from the germline V gene are MNHEY and SMNVEV (reference sequence). The CDR3 is 17 amino acids. V lost 1 base to trimming and J lost 6 bases; unmatched junction nucleotides: 7. Produced via immunoSEQ multiplex PCR; TCRdb's table is partial and in-frame only. This sample has about 130,000 clones, with about 93% found just once. The TCR sequence derives from a man between 60 and 75 years old with colorectal cancer. The chain carries TRBV27 and TRBJ1-6; the match to TRBD1 covers 9 bases. Material for sequencing was PBMCs. The CDR3 DNA reads as TGTGCCAGCAGTTTATTAGCCCGGACAGGGGTTAATTCACCCCTCCACTTT. Its translation: CASSLLARTGVNSPLHF.